Listed below are T cell receptor beta chains from one sample, sequenced in a study of blood T cells in healthy people across ages. TCRdb ran MiXCR on the 5' RACE reads and lists one entry per CDR3 protein. The data show about 1.8 million distinct CDR3 sequences, around half seen once. Material: blood. Receptors were obtained from a woman aged 40 to 50 in good health. Both conserved end residues are part of each CDR3.

v_gene | CDR3aa
TRBV6-5 | CASSYSGGQGMNTEAFF
TRBV9 | CASSGSGSYNEQFF
TRBV10-2 | CASSDPGGAQDTQYF
TRBV7-6 | CASSLGGQGTNEKLFF
TRBV5-1 | CASSLTEGQRETQYF
TRBV7-2 | CASSPTTRQPQHF
TRBV24-1 | CATSVAGRGETQYF
TRBV29-1 | CSVEAAGLWNEQFF
TRBV20-1 | CSASPRDILYEQYF
TRBV7-2 | CASSKAVGYEQYF
TRBV6-5 | CASSRTQGHYGYTF
TRBV6-5 | CASSYLSGSYGYTF
TRBV4-3 | CASSQEPYLDLGLDTGELFF
TRBV29-1 | CSVVKERGIDTQYF
TRBV27 | CASSLLGGNTDTQYF
TRBV6-1 | CAIILGGPGTGGFGEQFF
TRBV7-8 | CASSLVEGGSDEQYF
TRBV12-3/TRBV12-4 | CASSSGDPETQYF
TRBV9 | CASSPPWGGLQETQYF
TRBV25-1 | CASSEPGGAYNEQFF
TRBV5-1 | CASSFPRQGALDTEAFF
TRBV6-2/TRBV6-3 | CASSPGTPPSVQYF
TRBV27 | CASSPGLNPYEQYF
TRBV29-1 | CSVVAGAYNEQFF
TRBV6-6 | CASSQTGFEQYF
TRBV3-1 | CASSPLGTDSGNTIYF
TRBV5-6 | CASSCGLAGGETQYF
TRBV12-3/TRBV12-4 | CASSDPGPQSEAFF
TRBV10-3 | CAISELVGGLDNEQFF
TRBV4-1 | CASSQEFGAQETQYF
TRBV7-2 | CASIKRGVRETQYF
TRBV3-1 | CASSEVMNTEAFF
TRBV6-1 | CASSPLPGTSGGGDTQYF
TRBV4-2 | CASSRKGAGANDEQYF
TRBV11-2 | CASSLAGGLAAYEQYF
TRBV6-6 | CASRWGLAEETQYF
TRBV24-1 | CATSEVSVQGGEKLFF
TRBV5-6 | CASSLTGEPYNEQFF
TRBV6-6 | CASTVTRGLGSPLHF
TRBV2 | CASSEAAVLNQPQHF
TRBV12-3/TRBV12-4 | CASNRGTETQYF
TRBV29-1 | CSVGGTGSPGEQYF
TRBV7-2 | CASSLGDSPLNTEAFF
TRBV11-2 | CASSFGRLYGYTF